These T cell receptor beta chains were read from a single sample in a study of T cell repertoires in cytomegalovirus infection. TCRdb redid the calling of the reads with MiXCR, one entry per CDR3 protein. The repertoire holds roughly 250,000 distinct CDR3 sequences, with 9% to 15% as singletons. Sequences were obtained from PBMCs. These receptors were obtained from a human donor in good health (CMV status not recorded). Some clones in this sample may be carry-over from other donors' samples. Each CDR3 is given with its conserved first and last residue. A D gene is named only where the DNA matches it firmly. Not all rows give a size; the values are once, few, many and, for expanded clones, a class.

j_gene: TRBJ1-1
v_gene: TRBV6-2/TRBV6-3
d_gene: -
abundance: few
CDR3aa: CASSVGTREAFF
CDR3nt: TGTGCCAGCAGCGTCGGGACAAGAGAAGCTTTCTTT

j_gene: TRBJ2-7
v_gene: TRBV5-4
d_gene: -
abundance: -
CDR3aa: CASSLYLSYEQYF
CDR3nt: TGTGCCAGCAGCTTATACCTAAGCTACGAGCAGTACTTC

j_gene: TRBJ2-7
v_gene: TRBV29-1
d_gene: TRBD2
abundance: many
CDR3aa: CSGTGLAGSYEQYF
CDR3nt: TGCAGCGGGACGGGACTAGCGGGTTCCTACGAGCAGTACTTC

j_gene: TRBJ2-7
v_gene: TRBV7-2
d_gene: -
abundance: -
CDR3aa: CASSRDAKRSYEQYF
CDR3nt: TGTGCCAGCAGCCGGGACGCCAAGAGAAGCTACGAGCAGTACTTC

j_gene: TRBJ2-7
v_gene: TRBV12-3/TRBV12-4
d_gene: TRBD2
abundance: many
CDR3aa: CASSFSGGLPEQYF
CDR3nt: TGTGCCAGCAGTTTTAGCGGGGGTCTTCCCGAGCAGTACTTC

j_gene: TRBJ1-3
v_gene: TRBV7-8
d_gene: -
abundance: many
CDR3aa: CASSLVAVGRSSGNTIYF
CDR3nt: TGTGCCAGCAGCTTAGTAGCGGTAGGGAGGAGCTCTGGAAACACCATATATTTT

j_gene: TRBJ1-6
v_gene: TRBV28
d_gene: -
abundance: -
CDR3aa: CASRLGGGNNSPLHF
CDR3nt: TGTGCCAGCAGGTTAGGTGGAGGGAATAATTCACCCCTCCACTTT

j_gene: TRBJ2-5
v_gene: TRBV4-1
d_gene: -
abundance: many
CDR3aa: CASSQVQGGETQYF
CDR3nt: TGCGCCAGCAGCCAAGTTCAGGGAGGAGAGACCCAGTACTTC

j_gene: TRBJ2-3
v_gene: TRBV19
d_gene: -
abundance: many
CDR3aa: CASSIADISTDTQYF
CDR3nt: TGTGCCAGTAGTATCGCCGACATCAGCACAGATACGCAGTATTTT

j_gene: TRBJ1-2
v_gene: TRBV27
d_gene: TRBD1
abundance: many
CDR3aa: CASTGTGYGYTF
CDR3nt: TGTGCCAGCACCGGGACAGGCTATGGCTACACCTTC

j_gene: TRBJ2-3
v_gene: TRBV12-5
d_gene: TRBD2
abundance: many
CDR3aa: CASAQGLAGGLDTQYF
CDR3nt: TGTGCTAGTGCTCAGGGACTAGCGGGAGGATTAGATACGCAGTATTTT

j_gene: TRBJ2-5
v_gene: TRBV7-2
d_gene: TRBD2
abundance: many
CDR3aa: CASQRERGGETQYF
CDR3nt: TGTGCCAGCCAGCGGGAAAGGGGAGGGGAGACCCAGTACTTC

j_gene: TRBJ2-1
v_gene: TRBV7-2
d_gene: TRBD2
abundance: many
CDR3aa: CASSPSSGQNNEQFF
CDR3nt: TGTGCCAGCAGCCCATCTAGCGGGCAAAACAATGAGCAGTTCTTC

j_gene: TRBJ1-1
v_gene: TRBV6-2/TRBV6-3
d_gene: -
abundance: -
CDR3aa: CASIQGGVRTEAFF
CDR3nt: TGTGCCAGCATTCAAGGGGGAGTCCGCACTGAAGCTTTCTTT

j_gene: TRBJ1-3
v_gene: TRBV14
d_gene: -
abundance: few
CDR3aa: CASSRSSLIGNTIYF
CDR3nt: TGTGCCAGCAGCCGGTCCTCCCTAATTGGAAACACCATATATTTT

j_gene: TRBJ1-2
v_gene: TRBV7-9
d_gene: TRBD1
abundance: many
CDR3aa: CASSSPGGWGYTF
CDR3nt: TGTGCCAGCAGCTCACCAGGGGGCTGGGGCTACACCTTC

j_gene: TRBJ1-2
v_gene: TRBV7-9
d_gene: TRBD1
abundance: -
CDR3aa: CASSPSTGDEGYTF
CDR3nt: TGTGCCAGCAGCCCCTCGACAGGGGACGAAGGCTACACCTTC

j_gene: TRBJ2-4
v_gene: TRBV28
d_gene: -
abundance: many
CDR3aa: CASPPWTLAKNIQYF
CDR3nt: TGTGCCAGCCCCCCCTGGACACTAGCCAAAAACATTCAGTACTTC

j_gene: TRBJ2-7
v_gene: TRBV7-6
d_gene: -
abundance: many
CDR3aa: CASSKSPGPLGYEQYF
CDR3nt: TGTGCCAGCAGCAAGTCACCGGGACCTCTTGGCTACGAGCAGTACTTC

j_gene: TRBJ1-4
v_gene: TRBV7-2
d_gene: -
abundance: many
CDR3aa: CASSLAIRRNEKLFF
CDR3nt: TGTGCCAGCAGCTTAGCGATACGTCGGAATGAAAAACTGTTTTTT

j_gene: TRBJ2-1
v_gene: TRBV29-1
d_gene: TRBD2
abundance: -
CDR3aa: CSVPPGTSGRVGYNEQFF
CDR3nt: TGCAGCGTTCCCCCGGGGACTAGCGGGAGGGTGGGCTACAATGAGCAGTTCTTC

j_gene: TRBJ2-1
v_gene: TRBV2
d_gene: TRBD1
abundance: -
CDR3aa: CASTPGQRTFNEQFF
CDR3nt: TGTGCCAGCACCCCGGGACAGCGGACCTTCAATGAGCAGTTCTTC

j_gene: TRBJ2-1
v_gene: TRBV7-2
d_gene: -
abundance: many
CDR3aa: CASSFERSRAYEQFF
CDR3nt: TGTGCCAGCAGTTTTGAGCGGAGCCGAGCTTATGAGCAGTTCTTC

j_gene: TRBJ2-2
v_gene: TRBV28
d_gene: -
abundance: many
CDR3aa: CASSLSRANTGELFF
CDR3nt: TGTGCCAGCAGTTTGTCCAGAGCGAACACCGGGGAGCTGTTTTTT

j_gene: TRBJ2-3
v_gene: TRBV7-3
d_gene: TRBD1
abundance: many
CDR3aa: CASSSPDRGGADTQYF
CDR3nt: TGTGCCAGCAGCTCCCCGGACAGGGGAGGGGCAGATACGCAGTATTTT

j_gene: TRBJ2-1
v_gene: TRBV6-2/TRBV6-3
d_gene: -
abundance: many
CDR3aa: CASRRSSYNEQFF
CDR3nt: TGTGCCAGCAGGAGGAGCTCCTACAATGAGCAGTTCTTC

j_gene: TRBJ2-6
v_gene: TRBV19
d_gene: -
abundance: -
CDR3aa: CASSPPGTGANVLTF
CDR3nt: TGTGCCAGTAGCCCCCCGGGGACTGGGGCCAACGTCCTGACTTTC

j_gene: TRBJ2-7
v_gene: TRBV5-6
d_gene: TRBD2
abundance: many
CDR3aa: CANLPERGATYEQYF
CDR3nt: TGTGCCAACCTCCCCGAGCGGGGGGCCACCTACGAGCAGTACTTC

j_gene: TRBJ2-5
v_gene: TRBV12-3/TRBV12-4
d_gene: TRBD1
abundance: -
CDR3aa: CASSLGTGIETQYF
CDR3nt: TGTGCCAGCAGTTTAGGGACAGGGATAGAGACCCAGTACTTC

j_gene: TRBJ2-2
v_gene: TRBV19
d_gene: TRBD1
abundance: -
CDR3aa: CASSQTGGEDTGELFF
CDR3nt: TGTGCCAGTAGTCAGACAGGGGGCGAGGACACCGGGGAGCTGTTTTTT

j_gene: TRBJ1-4
v_gene: TRBV20-1
d_gene: -
abundance: few
CDR3aa: CSAADRARSNEKLFF
CDR3nt: TGCAGTGCAGCGGACCGGGCCAGGAGTAATGAAAAACTGTTTTTT

j_gene: TRBJ1-5
v_gene: TRBV19
d_gene: TRBD1
abundance: -
CDR3aa: CASSADRASNQPQHF
CDR3nt: TGTGCCAGTAGTGCGGACAGGGCTAGCAATCAGCCCCAGCATTTT

j_gene: TRBJ2-3
v_gene: TRBV7-6
d_gene: -
abundance: -
CDR3aa: CASHDRTPTDTQYF
CDR3nt: TGTGCCAGTCACGATAGGACCCCCACAGATACGCAGTATTTT

j_gene: TRBJ2-1
v_gene: TRBV11-3
d_gene: TRBD2
abundance: many
CDR3aa: CASSGGLAGGDSYNEQFF
CDR3nt: TGTGCCAGCAGCGGGGGACTAGCGGGGGGCGACTCCTACAATGAGCAGTTCTTC

j_gene: TRBJ1-4
v_gene: TRBV12-3/TRBV12-4
d_gene: -
abundance: many
CDR3aa: CASSPGLLGEKLFF
CDR3nt: TGTGCCAGCAGTCCGGGACTGCTAGGGGAAAAACTGTTTTTT

j_gene: TRBJ2-1
v_gene: TRBV7-8
d_gene: TRBD2
abundance: -
CDR3aa: CASSLASGSTSEQFF
CDR3nt: TGTGCCAGCAGCTTAGCCAGCGGGAGTACGAGTGAGCAGTTCTTC

j_gene: TRBJ2-2
v_gene: TRBV9
d_gene: -
abundance: few
CDR3aa: CASSVGDGELTGELFF
CDR3nt: TGTGCCAGCAGCGTAGGAGACGGGGAGCTCACCGGGGAGCTGTTTTTT

j_gene: TRBJ1-6
v_gene: TRBV19
d_gene: TRBD1
abundance: many
CDR3aa: CASSPGTGYNSPLHF
CDR3nt: TGTGCCAGTAGTCCTGGGACAGGATATAATTCACCCCTCCACTTT

j_gene: TRBJ1-1
v_gene: TRBV15
d_gene: -
abundance: -
CDR3aa: CATSRVAQSTEAFF
CDR3nt: TGTGCCACCAGCAGAGTGGCCCAGAGCACTGAAGCTTTCTTT

j_gene: TRBJ2-1
v_gene: TRBV4-2
d_gene: -
abundance: -
CDR3aa: CASSQERRVSSYNEQFF
CDR3nt: TGTGCCAGCAGCCAAGAGCGGCGGGTTAGCTCCTACAATGAGCAGTTCTTC

j_gene: TRBJ2-1
v_gene: TRBV5-6
d_gene: -
abundance: -
CDR3aa: CASTLERVYNEQFF
CDR3nt: TGTGCCAGCACCCTTGAACGGGTTTACAATGAGCAGTTCTTC